Listed below are T cell receptor beta chains from one sample, sequenced in a study of lymphopenia after photon versus proton radiotherapy. Produced via immunoSEQ multiplex PCR; TCRdb's table is partial and in-frame only. Counted here are 7,100 or so clones, 75% to 90% occurring once; the ten biggest clones make up about 3%. This specimen consisted of peripheral blood, obtained from a patient treated with photon-based radiotherapy. These receptors originate from a woman in her 70s with pancreatic cancer. The CDR3 runs from the conserved cysteine through the conserved F or W. Each record gives: clone size, D gene, J gene, V gene, CDR3 protein, CDR3 DNA. D genes are given only for firm matches. Only part of the rows carry a size: once, few, many, or a class if the clone is expanded.

clone size: NA
D gene: NA
J gene: TRBJ2-7
V gene: TRBV13
CDR3 protein: CASSLGLQDYEQYF
CDR3 DNA: TGTGCCAGCAGCTTAGGCCTACAGGACTACGAGCAGTACTTC

clone size: NA
D gene: TRBD1
J gene: TRBJ2-6
V gene: TRBV19
CDR3 protein: CASSAQGAGANVLTF
CDR3 DNA: TGTGCCAGTAGTGCCCAGGGGGCTGGGGCCAACGTCCTGACTTTC

clone size: NA
D gene: TRBD1
J gene: TRBJ1-2
V gene: TRBV2
CDR3 protein: CASSADRGGGGYTF
CDR3 DNA: TGTGCCAGCAGTGCTGACAGGGGAGGAGGTGGCTACACCTTC

clone size: NA
D gene: TRBD2
J gene: TRBJ2-7
V gene: TRBV7-2
CDR3 protein: CASGDEGLAVYEQYF
CDR3 DNA: TGTGCCAGCGGAGACGAGGGGCTAGCGGTCTACGAGCAGTACTTC

clone size: NA
D gene: NA
J gene: TRBJ2-3
V gene: TRBV9
CDR3 protein: CASSVVDGVGDTQYF
CDR3 DNA: TGTGCCAGCAGCGTAGTGGACGGGGTAGGAGATACGCAGTATTTT

clone size: NA
D gene: NA
J gene: TRBJ1-2
V gene: TRBV30
CDR3 protein: CAWSLIYGYTF
CDR3 DNA: TGTGCCTGGAGTCTGATATATGGCTACACCTTC

clone size: NA
D gene: NA
J gene: TRBJ2-3
V gene: TRBV21-1
CDR3 protein: CASSTHETDTQYF
CDR3 DNA: TGTGCCAGCAGCACTCACGAGACAGATACGCAGTATTTT

clone size: NA
D gene: NA
J gene: TRBJ2-1
V gene: TRBV5-5
CDR3 protein: CASSLAGGEGSYNEQFF
CDR3 DNA: TGTGCCAGCAGCTTGGCGGGGGGCGAAGGCTCCTACAATGAGCAGTTCTTC

clone size: NA
D gene: TRBD1
J gene: TRBJ2-2
V gene: TRBV30
CDR3 protein: CAWSRDRGRPGELFF
CDR3 DNA: TGTGCCTGGAGTAGGGACAGGGGGCGACCCGGGGAGCTGTTTTTT

clone size: NA
D gene: TRBD1
J gene: TRBJ2-5
V gene: TRBV7-9
CDR3 protein: CASSGGTGGRETQYF
CDR3 DNA: TGTGCCAGCAGCGGAGGGACAGGGGGTCGGGAGACCCAGTACTTC

clone size: few
D gene: NA
J gene: TRBJ2-1
V gene: TRBV10-2
CDR3 protein: CASNGGNEQFF
CDR3 DNA: TGCGCCAGCAATGGGGGGAATGAGCAGTTCTTC

clone size: NA
D gene: NA
J gene: TRBJ2-5
V gene: TRBV5-1
CDR3 protein: CASRGGRSLGAETQYF
CDR3 DNA: TGCGCCAGCCGGGGCGGTCGGAGTTTAGGGGCGGAGACCCAGTACTTC

clone size: NA
D gene: NA
J gene: TRBJ2-5
V gene: TRBV5-6
CDR3 protein: CASSLLPVGETQYF
CDR3 DNA: TGTGCCAGCAGCCTCCTGCCCGTCGGAGAGACCCAGTACTTC

clone size: NA
D gene: NA
J gene: TRBJ1-3
V gene: TRBV9
CDR3 protein: CASSVDNRHSGNTIYF
CDR3 DNA: TGTGCCAGCAGCGTAGATAACCGACACTCTGGAAACACCATATATTTT

clone size: once
D gene: TRBD2
J gene: TRBJ2-1
V gene: TRBV5-4
CDR3 protein: CASSPGLAGGPGNEQFF
CDR3 DNA: TGTGCCAGCAGCCCGGGACTAGCGGGAGGGCCAGGGAATGAGCAGTTCTTC